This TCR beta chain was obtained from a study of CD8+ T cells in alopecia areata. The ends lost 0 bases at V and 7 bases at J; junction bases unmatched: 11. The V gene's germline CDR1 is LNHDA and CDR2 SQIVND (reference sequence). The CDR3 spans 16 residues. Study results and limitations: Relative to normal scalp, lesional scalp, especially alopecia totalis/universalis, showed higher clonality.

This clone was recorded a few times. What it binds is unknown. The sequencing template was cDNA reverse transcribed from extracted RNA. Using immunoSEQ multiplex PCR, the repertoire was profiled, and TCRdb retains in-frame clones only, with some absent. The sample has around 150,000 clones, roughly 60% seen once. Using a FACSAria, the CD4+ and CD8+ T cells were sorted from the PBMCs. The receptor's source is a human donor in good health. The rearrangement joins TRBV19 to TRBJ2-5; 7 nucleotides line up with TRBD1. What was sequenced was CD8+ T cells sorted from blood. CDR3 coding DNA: TGTGCCAGTAGTATAGATGTCAACAGGGGAATCGGGACCCAGTACTTC. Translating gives CASSIDVNRGIGTQYF.